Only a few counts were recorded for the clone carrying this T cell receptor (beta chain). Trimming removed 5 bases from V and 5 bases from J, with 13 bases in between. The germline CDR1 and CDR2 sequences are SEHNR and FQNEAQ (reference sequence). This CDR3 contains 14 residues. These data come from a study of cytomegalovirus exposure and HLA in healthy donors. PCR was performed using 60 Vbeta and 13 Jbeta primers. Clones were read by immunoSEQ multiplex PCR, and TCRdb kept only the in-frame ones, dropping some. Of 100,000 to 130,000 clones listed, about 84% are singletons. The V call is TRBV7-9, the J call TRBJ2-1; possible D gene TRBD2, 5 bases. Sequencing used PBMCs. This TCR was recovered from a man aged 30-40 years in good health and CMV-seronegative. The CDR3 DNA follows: TGTGCCAGCAGCCCGCGGAGGAGTGACAATGAGCAGTTCTTC. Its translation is CASSPRRSDNEQFF.